This is a list of T cell receptor beta chains from one sample in a study of T cell repertoires in cytomegalovirus infection. TCRdb redid the calling of the reads with MiXCR, one entry per CDR3 protein. In the table there are some 100,000 distinct CDR3 sequences, around 28% of which are singletons. No antigen has been assigned to these receptors. The input for sequencing was CD8+ T cells from cultured PBMCs, taken from culture after CMV antigen stimulation. The receptors come from a human donor in good health (CMV status not recorded). Some clones in this sample may be carry-over from other donors' samples. CDR3s include the opening cysteine and the closing phenylalanine or tryptophan. The D gene is left open where the match is weak. Size values are once, few and many counts, or a class for expanded clones, and some rows have none.

j_call d_call v_call clone_size cdr3_aa cdr3_nt
TRBJ1-4 NA TRBV6-5 NA CASSHRTGRGEKLFF TGTGCCAGCAGTCATCGGACGGGACGGGGTGAAAAACTGTTTTTT
TRBJ2-4 TRBD1 TRBV28 few CASSPIHRGIAKNIQYF TGTGCCAGCAGCCCGATTCACAGGGGAATAGCCAAAAACATTCAGTACTTC
TRBJ2-1 TRBD2 TRBV7-3 NA CASSLYGLDRNEQFF TGTGCCAGCAGCTTATACGGACTAGACCGCAATGAGCAGTTCTTC
TRBJ2-7 NA TRBV12-3/TRBV12-4 NA CASSLTSPSYEQYF TGTGCCAGCAGTTTAACGTCCCCGTCCTACGAGCAGTACTTC
TRBJ1-1 NA TRBV5-1 NA CASSITATEAFF TGCGCCAGCAGCATTACGGCCACTGAAGCTTTCTTT
TRBJ2-7 NA TRBV7-9 many CASSPPGSYEQYF TGTGCCAGCAGCCCACCCGGATCCTACGAGCAGTACTTC
TRBJ1-6 NA TRBV4-1 NA CASSQDRSLHF TGCGCCAGCAGCCAGGATCGGTCCCTCCACTTT
TRBJ1-6 NA TRBV20-1 NA CSATGHWIHNSPLHF TGCAGTGCAACGGGACACTGGATCCATAATTCACCCCTCCACTTT
TRBJ2-1 NA TRBV29-1 few CSVEADSGTSYNEQFF TGCAGCGTTGAAGCCGACTCCGGGACTTCTTACAATGAGCAGTTCTTC
TRBJ1-1 NA TRBV27 NA CASSSGRDTEAFF TGTGCCAGCAGTTCAGGGAGGGACACTGAAGCTTTCTTT
TRBJ1-3 TRBD1 TRBV19 NA CASKPGQVYSGNTIYF TGTGCCAGTAAACCAGGACAGGTTTACTCTGGAAACACCATATATTTT
TRBJ2-7 NA TRBV4-2 few CASSQETPGADEQYF TGTGCCAGCAGCCAAGAGACTCCAGGGGCTGATGAGCAGTACTTC
TRBJ2-1 TRBD2 TRBV27 NA CASSPASGGYQQFF TGTGCCAGCAGCCCCGCTAGCGGGGGGTACCAGCAGTTCTTC
TRBJ1-2 TRBD1 TRBV2 NA CASTGDRAKDRYTF TGTGCCAGCACGGGGGACAGGGCAAAGGATCGCTACACCTTC
TRBJ1-2 TRBD1 TRBV7-6 few CASRTGGAEGYTF TGTGCCAGCAGGACAGGGGGCGCAGAGGGCTACACCTTC
TRBJ1-2 TRBD1 TRBV4-1 many CASSQDAGTVYGYTF TGCGCCAGCAGCCAAGACGCCGGGACAGTCTATGGCTACACCTTC
TRBJ2-1 NA TRBV6-5 NA CASSPEVGGNEQFF TGTGCCAGCAGCCCTGAGGTGGGCGGCAATGAGCAGTTCTTC
TRBJ2-1 NA TRBV14 NA CASSPTARGAYEQFF TGTGCCAGCAGCCCCACTGCACGGGGTGCGTATGAGCAGTTCTTC
TRBJ1-1 NA TRBV5-1 few CASSVTGQGGLEAFF TGCGCCAGCAGCGTGACGGGCCAGGGAGGGTTAGAAGCTTTCTTT
TRBJ1-1 NA TRBV4-1 many CASSQDPSPSGHLNTEAFF TGCGCCAGCAGCCAAGATCCGTCGCCTTCGGGACATTTGAACACTGAAGCTTTCTTT
TRBJ1-1 NA TRBV4-1 NA CASSQDLGQGSTEAFF TGCGCCAGCAGCCAAGATCTGGGGCAGGGAAGTACTGAAGCTTTCTTT
TRBJ1-1 NA TRBV5-1 NA CASRQATEAFF TGCGCCAGTAGACAGGCCACTGAAGCTTTCTTT
TRBJ2-5 TRBD2 TRBV7-4 NA CASSPGTSGGQYQETQYF TGTGCCAGCAGCCCCGGGACTAGCGGGGGACAGTACCAAGAGACCCAGTACTTC
TRBJ2-1 NA TRBV9 NA CASRDPSGEQFF TGTGCCAGCAGAGACCCGAGCGGGGAGCAGTTCTTC
TRBJ2-7 NA TRBV28 many CASSARYEQYF TGTGCCAGCAGTGCCCGCTACGAGCAGTACTTC
TRBJ1-2 NA TRBV27 once CASSSVRGYGYTF TGTGCCAGCAGTTCCGTCAGGGGATATGGCTACACCTTC
TRBJ1-2 TRBD1 TRBV5-4 NA CASSTVGQGERDYGYTF TGTGCCAGCAGCACCGTGGGACAGGGGGAGAGGGACTATGGCTACACCTTC
TRBJ2-7 TRBD2 TRBV7-9 many CASRGTVAGGPYEQYF TGTGCCAGCCGCGGAACAGTAGCGGGCGGCCCCTACGAGCAGTACTTC
TRBJ2-3 TRBD2 TRBV7-9 NA CASSSLLAGDTDTQYF TGTGCCAGCAGCTCACTGCTAGCGGGGGACACAGATACGCAGTATTTT
TRBJ1-2 NA TRBV28 few CASSYGYGYTF TGTGCCAGCAGTTACGGCTATGGCTACACCTTC
TRBJ2-7 NA TRBV7-2 NA CASSLQGYSSYEQYF TGTGCCAGCAGCTTGCAGGGTTATAGCTCCTACGAGCAGTACTTC
TRBJ1-1 NA TRBV5-1 few CASSFARGGTEAFF TGCGCCAGCAGCTTTGCGAGGGGAGGGACTGAAGCTTTCTTT
TRBJ1-1 NA TRBV5-1 NA CASSSSAVTEAFF TGCGCCAGCAGTAGTTCAGCAGTGACTGAAGCTTTCTTT
TRBJ2-2 NA TRBV7-7 many CASSLAENTGELFF TGTGCCAGCAGCTTAGCGGAGAACACCGGGGAGCTGTTTTTT
TRBJ2-3 NA TRBV20-1 NA CSAATGASTDTQYF TGCAGTGCGGCGACCGGGGCTAGCACAGATACGCAGTATTTT
TRBJ2-7 TRBD2 TRBV4-2 NA CANSQEGGGMSYEQYF TGTGCCAACAGCCAAGAAGGCGGGGGGATGTCCTACGAGCAGTACTTC
TRBJ2-5 NA TRBV5-6 few CASTSTGKETQYF TGTGCCAGCACCTCAACGGGTAAAGAGACCCAGTACTTC
TRBJ2-7 TRBD1 TRBV30 NA CAWSRDRLPYEQYF TGTGCCTGGAGTAGGGACAGACTCCCCTACGAGCAGTACTTC
TRBJ2-1 TRBD2 TRBV7-9 few CASSPASGGAEEQFF TGTGCCAGCAGCCCGGCAAGCGGGGGGGCCGAGGAGCAGTTCTTC
TRBJ2-3 TRBD2 TRBV11-2 NA CASEGGRDTQYF TGTGCCAGCGAGGGCGGGAGAGATACGCAGTATTTT
TRBJ1-2 NA TRBV7-9 NA CASSVGTGYGYTF TGTGCCAGCAGCGTTGGGACCGGCTATGGCTACACCTTC
TRBJ2-3 TRBD2 TRBV20-1 NA CSARGWTRPSTDTQYF TGCAGTGCTAGAGGCTGGACTAGACCTTCCACAGATACGCAGTATTTT
TRBJ2-3 NA TRBV12-3/TRBV12-4 few CASSLVLPTDTQYF TGTGCCAGCAGTTTGGTTCTACCCACAGATACGCAGTATTTT
TRBJ2-5 TRBD1 TRBV6-6 NA CASRDRGGGLETQYF TGTGCCAGCCGAGACAGGGGGGGGGGCCTAGAGACCCAGTACTTC
TRBJ1-4 NA TRBV7-6 NA CASSSPDGIDNEKLFF TGTGCCAGCAGCAGTCCCGACGGCATAGATAATGAAAAACTGTTTTTT
TRBJ2-5 NA TRBV7-6 once CASSLGWGGTKETQYF TGTGCCAGCAGCTTAGGTTGGGGGGGCACCAAAGAGACCCAGTACTTC
TRBJ1-2 NA TRBV7-2 once CASSQSVIGGYTF TGTGCCAGCAGCCAATCAGTGATAGGAGGCTACACCTTC
TRBJ2-1 TRBD2 TRBV19 few CASSITSGGSNEQFF TGTGCCAGTAGTATTACTAGCGGGGGGAGTAATGAGCAGTTCTTC
TRBJ2-2 NA TRBV20-1 few CSASSANTGELFF TGCAGTGCCAGCTCAGCAAACACCGGGGAGCTGTTTTTT
TRBJ1-1 TRBD1 TRBV7-6 many CASSLMPEGTGNTEAFF TGTGCCAGCAGCTTAATGCCGGAAGGGACAGGGAACACTGAAGCTTTCTTT
TRBJ1-2 NA TRBV6-2/TRBV6-3 NA CASSSGIGYTF TGTGCCAGCAGTTCAGGGATTGGCTACACCTTC